This TCR beta chain is from a study of identical twins. With template switching, a universal primer site was added, and the cDNA carried unique molecular identifiers. Via MiXCR, TCRdb re-called the 5' RACE reads, giving one row per CDR3 protein. Of 1,800,000 or so distinct CDR3 sequences in the sample, around 33% were seen once. Study-wide points: Twin pairs' shared out-of-frame alpha sequences were enriched in low generation probability. In beta out-of-frame sequences, the excess sharing between twins was weaker. Conclusions came from cross-sectional statistical analysis, not from following the same donors.

This clonotype came up a few times. Its antigen is still unknown. The TCR sequence derives from a newborn girl in good health. The specimen sequenced was cord blood.

Here the CDR3 DNA reads TGTGCCAGCAGCTTATCTGTGGGACTAGTCCTCCCCAATACGCAGTATTTT. Amino acid sequence: CASSLSVGLVLPNTQYF. The chain joins TRBV7-9 to TRBJ2-3; TRBD2 aligns across 8 bases. Germline V gene data show CDR1 as SEHNR and CDR2 as FQNEAQ (reference sequence). This CDR3 is built from 17 residues. V was pared by 2 bases and J by 7 bases, with 14 bases of the junction left unmatched.